Listed below are T cell receptor beta chains from one sample, sequenced in a study of Ad26.COV2.S vaccination and SARS-CoV-2 variants. Generated by immunoSEQ multiplex PCR, the TCRdb table keeps only in-frame clones and is missing some. The sample yields approximately 400,000 clones, 92% seen once. Source: peripheral blood, taken after recovery from COVID-19. Every receptor here comes from a human donor who had recovered from COVID-19. Both conserved end residues are part of each CDR3. A D gene is named only where the DNA matches it firmly. The size entry is marked missing in some rows and otherwise reads once, few, many or a size class.

j_call: TRBJ2-2; d_call: NA; v_call: TRBV2; clone_size: NA; cdr3_nt: TGTGCCAGCACCCAGGACCACCTAAACACCGGGGAGCTGTTTTTT; cdr3_aa: CASTQDHLNTGELFF
j_call: TRBJ2-1; d_call: TRBD2; v_call: TRBV9; clone_size: NA; cdr3_nt: TGTGCCAGCAGCGTAGCCGGGGGGACCCTCAATGAGCAGTTCTTC; cdr3_aa: CASSVAGGTLNEQFF
j_call: TRBJ2-3; d_call: TRBD2; v_call: TRBV30; clone_size: NA; cdr3_nt: TGTGCCTGGACGCTAGCGGGGAGGGGCACAGATACGCAGTATTTT; cdr3_aa: CAWTLAGRGTDTQYF
j_call: TRBJ2-7; d_call: NA; v_call: TRBV12-3/TRBV12-4; clone_size: NA; cdr3_nt: TGTGCCAGCAGTCTAGGGGTAAGGGAGCAGTACTTC; cdr3_aa: CASSLGVREQYF
j_call: TRBJ2-1; d_call: TRBD1; v_call: TRBV5-1; clone_size: NA; cdr3_nt: TGCGCCAGCAGCTTGCTCGTCCGGACAGGGGGCAAAAATGAGCAGTTCTTC; cdr3_aa: CASSLLVRTGGKNEQFF
j_call: TRBJ2-1; d_call: NA; v_call: TRBV7-8; clone_size: NA; cdr3_nt: TGTGCCAGCAGCTTCACGGGCAGGGGAAGCTCCTACAATGAGCAGTTCTTC; cdr3_aa: CASSFTGRGSSYNEQFF
j_call: TRBJ1-2; d_call: TRBD1; v_call: TRBV5-5; clone_size: NA; cdr3_nt: TGTGCCAGCAGCCGGGACAGGGGCAACTATGGCTACACCTTC; cdr3_aa: CASSRDRGNYGYTF
j_call: TRBJ1-5; d_call: NA; v_call: TRBV19; clone_size: few; cdr3_nt: TGTGCCAGTAGTATGGGAGGAGAGTATAGCAATCAGCCCCAGCATTTT; cdr3_aa: CASSMGGEYSNQPQHF
j_call: TRBJ2-7; d_call: TRBD1; v_call: TRBV5-1; clone_size: NA; cdr3_nt: TGCGCCAGCAGCTTGGGACAGGGTAACTCCTACGAGCAGTACTTC; cdr3_aa: CASSLGQGNSYEQYF
j_call: TRBJ2-2; d_call: TRBD1; v_call: TRBV25-1; clone_size: NA; cdr3_nt: TGTGCCAGCAGTGAAGACAGGGGGCCGGCCGGGGAGCTGTTTTTT; cdr3_aa: CASSEDRGPAGELFF
j_call: TRBJ2-2; d_call: TRBD1; v_call: TRBV11-2; clone_size: NA; cdr3_nt: TGTGCCAGCAGCCTAGGGACAGGCCCGGGGGCCGGGGAGCTGTTTTTT; cdr3_aa: CASSLGTGPGAGELFF
j_call: TRBJ2-1; d_call: TRBD2; v_call: TRBV5-6; clone_size: NA; cdr3_nt: TGTGCCAGCAGCATGCTAGCGGAGGAGCAGTTCTTC; cdr3_aa: CASSMLAEEQFF
j_call: TRBJ1-4; d_call: TRBD1; v_call: TRBV13; clone_size: NA; cdr3_nt: TGTGCCAGCAGCCGGACAGGGGCTAATGAAAAACTGTTTTTT; cdr3_aa: CASSRTGANEKLFF
j_call: TRBJ2-2; d_call: NA; v_call: TRBV18; clone_size: NA; cdr3_nt: TGTGCCAGCTCACCAAGGAACACCGGGGAGCTGTTTTTT; cdr3_aa: CASSPRNTGELFF
j_call: TRBJ1-1; d_call: NA; v_call: TRBV6-5; clone_size: NA; cdr3_nt: TGTGCCAGCACCTCGGGCGGGAGGATGAACACTGAAGCTTTCTTT; cdr3_aa: CASTSGGRMNTEAFF
j_call: TRBJ1-2; d_call: NA; v_call: TRBV23-1; clone_size: NA; cdr3_nt: TGCGCCAGCAGTCTCCCGAGTCCGGCGGAACATGGCTACACCTTC; cdr3_aa: CASSLPSPAEHGYTF